A selection of T cell receptor beta chains follows, all from one sample in a study of T cells in Graves' hyperthyroidism and ophthalmopathy. Each CDR3 protein gets one entry after TCRdb re-called the multiplex PCR reads with MiXCR. The sample yields hundreds of thousands of distinct CDR3 sequences, roughly 46% seen once. Sequenced input: peripheral blood or thyroid tissue (not recorded which). The receptors were gathered from an adult man with Graves' disease, either hyperthyroidism or ophthalmopathy (not recorded which). CDR3s include the opening cysteine and the closing phenylalanine or tryptophan. The order of the fields is clone size, D gene, V gene, J gene, CDR3 protein, CDR3 DNA. A D gene is named only where the DNA matches it firmly. The size field is filled for only some rows; it gives once, few, many or a size class.

-	-	TRBV29-1	TRBJ2-3	CSVTGTPVDTQYF	TGCAGCGTCACCGGGACCCCGGTAGATACGCAGTATTTT
many	TRBD1	TRBV19	TRBJ2-6	CASHGTGPSGANVLTF	TGTGCCAGTCATGGGACAGGACCCTCTGGGGCCAACGTCCTGACTTTC
few	-	TRBV2	TRBJ1-4	CASSDQSSTNEKLFF	TGTGCCAGCAGTGACCAGTCATCAACTAATGAAAAACTGTTTTTT
-	TRBD1	TRBV29-1	TRBJ1-1	CSVESRGRTGGMNTEAFF	TGCAGCGTTGAATCTCGAGGAAGGACAGGGGGGATGAACACTGAAGCTTTCTTT
many	TRBD1	TRBV24-1	TRBJ2-5	CATGRQGEAETQYF	TGTGCCACCGGGAGACAGGGGGAGGCGGAGACCCAGTACTTC
-	TRBD1	TRBV29-1	TRBJ1-2	CSDWDRVDYGYTF	TGCAGCGATTGGGACAGGGTGGACTATGGCTACACCTTC
-	TRBD1	TRBV6-1	TRBJ1-4	CASSQGGDEKLFF	TGTGCCAGCAGCCAGGGGGGCGATGAAAAACTGTTTTTT
few	TRBD2	TRBV20-1	TRBJ2-5	CSARDTPTGLAEGTQYF	TGCAGTGCTAGAGATACCCCCACGGGACTAGCGGAAGGGACCCAGTACTTC
-	TRBD1	TRBV2	TRBJ2-5	CASSLTPGQLKETQYF	TGTGCCAGCAGCTTAACTCCGGGACAGTTAAAAGAGACCCAGTACTTC
-	-	TRBV7-4	TRBJ1-6	CASVGQLNSPLHF	TGTGCCAGTGTTGGACAGCTTAATTCACCCCTCCACTTT
-	-	TRBV6-1	TRBJ1-1	CASSDTGYTKAFF	TGTGCCAGCAGTGACACGGGGTACACTAAAGCTTTCTTT
many	-	TRBV10-2	TRBJ2-5	CASSEDREEETQYF	TGCGCCAGCAGTGAAGACAGGGAGGAAGAGACCCAGTACTTC
many	-	TRBV7-9	TRBJ2-5	CASSSARYQETQYF	TGTGCCAGCAGCTCAGCTAGGTACCAAGAGACCCAGTACTTC
-	TRBD1	TRBV6-4	TRBJ2-2	CASSYGTENTGELFF	TGTGCCAGCAGTTATGGGACAGAGAACACCGGGGAGCTGTTTTTT
few	-	TRBV24-1	TRBJ2-5	CATRAGEKGAQYF	TGTGCCACCAGGGCGGGGGAGAAGGGGGCCCAGTACTTC
-	TRBD1	TRBV12-3/TRBV12-4	TRBJ1-1	CASSSHEGARTEAFF	TGTGCCAGCAGTTCCCATGAGGGGGCGCGCACTGAAGCTTTCTTT
-	TRBD2	TRBV5-1	TRBJ2-7	CASSPASGSVYEQYF	TGCGCCAGCAGCCCCGCTAGCGGGAGCGTATACGAGCAGTACTTC
-	-	TRBV7-9	TRBJ1-1	CASSQKRLLDTEAFF	TGTGCCAGCAGCCAAAAAAGACTGTTGGACACTGAAGCTTTCTTT
-	TRBD1	TRBV20-1	TRBJ1-1	CSARRDRVYTEAFF	TGCAGTGCTCGCAGGGACAGGGTGTACACTGAAGCTTTCTTT
few	-	TRBV19	TRBJ1-4	CASSIGTATNEKLFF	TGTGCCAGTAGTATAGGAACTGCAACTAATGAAAAACTGTTTTTT
-	-	TRBV18	TRBJ1-1	CASSLPGIGEAFF	TGTGCCAGCTCACTTCCAGGGATCGGTGAAGCTTTCTTT
many	TRBD1	TRBV7-9	TRBJ1-2	CASSIQGVDGYTF	TGTGCCAGCAGCATACAGGGGGTCGATGGCTACACCTTC
-	TRBD1	TRBV15	TRBJ1-5	CATSSVQGAFQSQHF	TGTGCCACCAGCAGTGTCCAGGGGGCTTTTCAGTCCCAGCATTTT
-	TRBD1	TRBV5-8	TRBJ1-2	CASSSIGQGGSGGYTF	TGTGCCAGCAGCTCAATAGGACAGGGGGGAAGTGGAGGCTACACCTTC
-	TRBD1	TRBV20-1	TRBJ2-2	CSASPATQGMNTGELFF	TGCAGTGCTAGCCCTGCTACACAGGGGATGAACACCGGGGAGCTGTTTTTT
many	-	TRBV20-1	TRBJ2-7	CSAQDTYYEQYF	TGCAGTGCTCAGGACACTTACTACGAGCAGTACTTC
-	-	TRBV29-1	TRBJ2-7	CSARVADPTYEQYF	TGCAGTGCTAGAGTGGCGGACCCAACCTACGAGCAGTACTTC
few	-	TRBV14	TRBJ1-1	CASSSTPAPNTEAFF	TGTGCCAGCAGCTCAACGCCGGCTCCGAACACTGAAGCTTTCTTT
-	TRBD1	TRBV15	TRBJ1-6	CATSRGDSRNSPLHF	TGTGCCACCAGCAGAGGGGACAGTCGGAATTCACCCCTCCACTTT
-	TRBD2	TRBV5-1	TRBJ2-7	CASSFGSGRYEQYF	TGCGCCAGCAGCTTCGGTAGCGGGCGTTACGAGCAGTACTTC
-	-	TRBV29-1	TRBJ1-2	CSGDGNYGYTF	TGCAGCGGGGACGGGAACTATGGCTACACCTTC
many	-	TRBV7-9	TRBJ2-7	CASSFGSYEQYF	TGTGCCAGCAGCTTCGGGAGCTACGAGCAGTACTTC
-	TRBD2	TRBV5-1	TRBJ2-7	CASSPPRGDEQYF	TGCGCCAGCAGCCCACCGCGGGGGGACGAGCAGTACTTC
many	TRBD1	TRBV12-3/TRBV12-4	TRBJ1-2	CASSRTGGYGYTF	TGTGCCAGCAGTCGGACAGGGGGTTATGGCTACACCTTC
-	-	TRBV20-1	TRBJ1-2	CSASRDTGNYGYTF	TGCAGTGCCAGCAGAGACACAGGGAACTATGGCTACACCTTC
few	-	TRBV11-2	TRBJ1-1	CASSPEGITAFF	TGTGCCAGCAGCCCGGAAGGCATTACGGCTTTCTTT
-	-	TRBV2	TRBJ1-1	CASREARDGDFF	TGTGCCAGCAGGGAAGCCCGGGACGGAGATTTCTTT